One and the same sample provided the 8 T cell receptor beta chains below, sequenced in a study of blood T cell repertoires in COVID-19. TCRdb's table, derived via immunoSEQ multiplex PCR, lists solely in-frame clones and lacks some. Among a few hundred thousand clones, 80% to 90% were seen once, and the ten largest hold under 8%. Sequences were obtained from PBMCs or T cells enriched from blood (not recorded which). The source is a woman aged 45 to 65 who had been exposed to COVID-19.

The J gene is TRBJ1-1, the V gene TRBV28; TRBD1 is a possible D gene (6 bases). Germline lookup yields CDR1 MDHEN and CDR2 SYDVKM. The CDR3 runs 15 residues. V was pared by 10 bases and J by 1 base, with 19 bases between. CDR3 bases: TGTGCCACACTGCTCCCGGGGACAACGAACACTGAAGCTTTCTTT. Its protein is CATLLPGTTNTEAFF.

The V and J genes are TRBV18 and TRBJ1-1, with TRBD1 as a possible D gene (6 bases). V gave up 0 bases and J gave up 6 bases, with 11 bases separating them. The CDR3 sequence is 14 residues long. Germline V gene data show CDR1 as KGHSH and CDR2 as LQKENI. CDR3 sequence: CASSPPQGWAEAFF. CDR3 sequence (DNA): TGTGCCAGCTCACCACCGCAGGGGTGGGCTGAAGCTTTCTTT.

This clone was counted a single time. The J gene is TRBJ2-3, the V gene TRBV10-1, with D possibly being TRBD1 (5 bases). CDR1 and CDR2 from the germline V gene are WNHNN and SYGVQD (reference sequence). The V end was cut by 1 base, the J end by 2 bases, with 7 bases between. This CDR3 is built from 14 residues. CDR3 region: CASSEWGHTDTQYF. The CDR3 DNA is TGCGCCAGCAGTGAGTGGGGCCACACAGATACGCAGTATTTT.

The V and J genes are TRBV10-3 and TRBJ1-6; TRBD1 matches 9 bases. The junction had 8 bases not matched to a gene; V was cut back by 3 bases and J by 11 bases. This CDR3 has 15 amino acids. Germline CDR1 and CDR2: ENHRY and SYGVKD. This CDR3 reads CAISEKGTGYPPLHF. CDR3 nucleotide sequence: TGTGCCATCAGTGAAAAAGGGACAGGGTATCCACCCCTCCACTTT.

The chain combines TRBV28 with TRBJ1-1; D perhaps matches TRBD1 (5 bases). The CDR3 loop spans 16 amino acids. Germline CDR1 and CDR2: MDHEN and SYDVKM. Trimming shortened V by 6 bases and J by 0 bases, and 17 bases separated the two germline ends. The CDR3 loop reads CASSLRQGVMNTEAFF. Written as DNA, the CDR3 is TGTGCCAGCAGCCTCCGGCAGGGTGTGATGAACACTGAAGCTTTCTTT.

The chain has TRBV7-9 and TRBJ1-6; 7 nucleotides line up with TRBD1. Germline trimming cut 3 bases from V and 10 bases from J; bases unmatched to any gene: 12. Germline CDR1 reads SEHNR; CDR2 reads FQNEAQ (reference sequence). The CDR3 sequence is 16 residues long. The CDR3 coding sequence is TGTGCCAGCAGCTTTGACCCGGGACAGCGGGCATCACCCCTCCACTTT. The encoded protein is CASSFDPGQRASPLHF.

The chain carries TRBV15 and TRBJ1-1, with no clear D. There are 12 residues in the CDR3. Deletions cut 5 bases from V and 3 bases from J, with 7 bases between. CDR1 is LNHNV and CDR2 is YYDKDF in the germline V gene (reference sequence). The CDR3 DNA reads TGTGCCACCAGCTCAGGCTACACTGAAGCTTTCTTT. Its translation: CATSSGYTEAFF. The complete variable domain, with remaining parts taken from reference TRBV15 and TRBJ1-1, reads DAMVIQNPRYQVTQFGKPVTLSCSQTLNHNVMYWYQQKSSQAPKLLFHYYDKDFNNEADTPDNFQSRRPNTSFCFLDIRSPGLGDTAMYLCATSSGYTEAFFGQGTRLTVV.

This clone appeared a single time. This rearrangement joins TRBV28 to TRBJ2-7; a possible D gene is TRBD1 (5 bases). The CDR3 has 17 residues. Trimming removed 7 bases from V and 0 bases from J, with 22 bases in between. Germline V gene data show CDR1 as MDHEN and CDR2 as SYDVKM. Here the CDR3 reads CASIHARQLHHSYEQYF. CDR3 nucleotide sequence: TGTGCCAGCATCCACGCCCGACAGCTGCATCACTCCTACGAGCAGTACTTC.